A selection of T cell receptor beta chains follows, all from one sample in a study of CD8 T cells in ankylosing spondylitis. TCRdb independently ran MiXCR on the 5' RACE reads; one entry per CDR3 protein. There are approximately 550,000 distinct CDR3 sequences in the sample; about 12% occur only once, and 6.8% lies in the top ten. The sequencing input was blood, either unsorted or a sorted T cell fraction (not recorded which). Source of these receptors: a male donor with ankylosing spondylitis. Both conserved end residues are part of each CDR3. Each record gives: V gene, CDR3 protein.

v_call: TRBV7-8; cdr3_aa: CASSLELAGEETQYF
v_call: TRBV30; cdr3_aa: CAWSPMDGRGNTIYF
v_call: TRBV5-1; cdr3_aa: CASSSPGSFYGYTF
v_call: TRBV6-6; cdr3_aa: CASSYQYRGLHF
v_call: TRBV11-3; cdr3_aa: CASSGTGLSWADTQYF
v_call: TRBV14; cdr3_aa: CASSLKRAPGGQNIQYF
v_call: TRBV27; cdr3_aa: CASSLLDWRQGTDTQYF
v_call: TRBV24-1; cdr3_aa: CATSAPDKGGRNEQFF
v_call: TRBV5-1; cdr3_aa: CASSLATMNTEAFF
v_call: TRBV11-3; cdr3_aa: CASSPSAGFGELFF
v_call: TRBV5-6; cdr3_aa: CASSPRPGLAGGRYEQYF
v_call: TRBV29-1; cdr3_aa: CRVASSYNEQFF
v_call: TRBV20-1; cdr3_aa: CSARRAGATSFLPPSNEQFF
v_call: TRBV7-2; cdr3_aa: CASSLPRGAETQYF
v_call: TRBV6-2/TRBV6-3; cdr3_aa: CASSSGTGRDTEAFF
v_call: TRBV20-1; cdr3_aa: CSARDLVNQPQHF
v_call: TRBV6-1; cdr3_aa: CASSRGGEGTDTQYF